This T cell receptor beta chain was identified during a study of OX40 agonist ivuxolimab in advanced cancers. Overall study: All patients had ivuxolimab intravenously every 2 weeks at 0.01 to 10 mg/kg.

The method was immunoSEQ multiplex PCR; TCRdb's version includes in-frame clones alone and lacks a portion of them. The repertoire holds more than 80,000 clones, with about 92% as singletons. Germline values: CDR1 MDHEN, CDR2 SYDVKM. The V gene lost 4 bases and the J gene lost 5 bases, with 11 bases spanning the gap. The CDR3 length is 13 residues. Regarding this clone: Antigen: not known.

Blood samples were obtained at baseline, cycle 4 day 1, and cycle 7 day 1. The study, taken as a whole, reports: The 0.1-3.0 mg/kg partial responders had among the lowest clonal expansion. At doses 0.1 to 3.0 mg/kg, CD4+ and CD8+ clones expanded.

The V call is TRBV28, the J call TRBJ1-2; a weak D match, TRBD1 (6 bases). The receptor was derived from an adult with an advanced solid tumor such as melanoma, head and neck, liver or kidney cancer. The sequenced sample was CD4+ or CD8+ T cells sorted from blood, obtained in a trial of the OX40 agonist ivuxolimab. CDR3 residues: CASSSPQGYGYTF. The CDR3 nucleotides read TGTGCCAGCAGTTCCCCACAGGGTTATGGCTACACCTTC.